Sequencing of this TCR beta chain was carried out in a study of blood T cell repertoires in COVID-19. In the source study's methods: Amplification with reference gene primers provided the estimates of nucleated cell counts. The table came from immunoSEQ multiplex PCR; TCRdb's copy has only in-frame clones and leaves some out. V, J and clone size are taken as reported in that table, and D and trimming were inferred from the DNA itself. The table has some 38,000 clones, approximately 90% seen once; the top ten hold 19%. Per the germline V gene, CDR1 is SNHLY and CDR2 is FYNNEI. Between the trimmed V and J ends, which lost 5 bases and 1 base, there was a span of 11 bases. This CDR3 is built from 14 residues.

The V and J genes are TRBV2 and TRBJ1-1; perhaps TRBD1 as D (6 bases). Sample: peripheral blood. This receptor was identified in a man between 65 and 85 years old with acute or convalescent COVID-19. CDR3 DNA sequence: TGTGCCAGCAGTCCTCAGGGGAGGAACACTGAAGCTTTCTTT. Its protein is CASSPQGRNTEAFF.